The next 18 T cell receptor beta chains were all read from a single sample in a study of CD4 T cells in relation to SARS-CoV-2 and coronaviruses. The repertoire was sequenced with immunoSEQ multiplex PCR; TCRdb's copy has only in-frame clones and lacks some. The sample yields approximately 38,000 clones, approximately 88% seen once. Sequenced material: memory CD4+ T cells from PBMCs. Receptors were obtained from an adult with COVID-19.

The CDR3 loop is CASRDWGGGEQYF. The CDR3 DNA is TGTGCCAGCAGAGACTGGGGAGGAGGCGAGCAGTACTTC. This chain links TRBV6-5 with TRBJ2-7; TRBD2 is a possible D gene (6 bases). Per germline, CDR1 MNHEY and CDR2 SVGAGI. This CDR3 has 13 residues. With 6 bases removed from V and 6 bases from J, the gap between germline ends came to 15 bases.

This chain uses TRBV3-1 (or the pseudogene TRBV3-2) with TRBJ2-3; 8 bases line up with TRBD2. The CDR3 has 17 residues. Trimming removed 1 base from V and 2 bases from J; junction bases left unmatched: 8. The germline CDR1 and CDR2 sequences are LGHDT and YNNKEL (reference sequence). The CDR3 coding sequence is TGTGCCAGCAGCCAAGGAACTTCCGGGGGGGCCACAGATACGCAGTATTTT. This sequence encodes CASSQGTSGGATDTQYF.

The chain employs TRBV3-1 (or the pseudogene TRBV3-2) and TRBJ2-7, with 7 bases identical to TRBD2. Germline V gene lookup returns CDR1 LGHDT and CDR2 YNNKEL (reference sequence). Trimming removed 0 bases from V and 4 bases from J; junction bases left unmatched: 15. The CDR3 length is 18 residues. CDR3 residues: CASSQDRGGRAAVYEQYF. The CDR3 nucleotides read TGTGCCAGCAGCCAAGATCGTGGTGGGAGGGCCGCGGTGTACGAGCAGTACTTC.

This chain joins TRBV24-1 and TRBJ1-2; 9 bases fit TRBD1. After removal of 2 bases from V and 6 bases from J, the junction contained 3 bases not matched to a gene. This CDR3 contains 14 residues. Germline V gene data show CDR1 as KGHDR and CDR2 as SFDVKD. CDR3 region: CATSDSGQGHGYTF. DNA of the CDR3: TGTGCCACCAGTGATTCGGGACAGGGACATGGCTACACCTTC.

This clone occurred once. This chain uses TRBV11-2 with TRBJ2-3, with 7 bases lining up with TRBD1. The trim removed 5 bases at V and 2 bases at J, leaving 7 bases unmatched. CDR3 length: 15 amino acids. From germline, CDR1 is SGHAT and CDR2 FQNNGV. CDR3 residues: CASSPWTGSTDTQYF. The CDR3 DNA reads TGTGCCAGCAGCCCCTGGACAGGCTCCACAGATACGCAGTATTTT.

J is TRBJ1-1 and V is TRBV14, with 9 positions matching TRBD1. The CDR3 runs to 12 residues. The germline V gene has CDR1 SGHDN and CDR2 FVKESK. The V and J ends lost 4 bases and 11 bases, in that order; junction bases with no gene match: 5. DNA for the CDR3: TGTGCCAGCAGCCCGTGGACAGGGGTGGCTTTCTTT. Residues: CASSPWTGVAFF.

The sample holds a few counts of this clone. The chain joins TRBV7-2 to TRBJ2-7; D not certain. V shed 1 base and J shed 0 bases, with 13 bases lying between them. CDR3 length: 16 residues. In germline, CDR1 is SGHTA, CDR2 FQGNSA. CDR3 nucleotide sequence: TGTGCCAGCAGCTTAGGACCAGACCCCCGCTCCTACGAGCAGTACTTC. This translates into CASSLGPDPRSYEQYF.

In its sample, this clone was seen a few times. This sequence joins TRBV2 and TRBJ1-1, with TRBD1 matching over 7 bases. The V gene end was trimmed by 1 base and the J gene end by 11 bases; junction bases not matched to a gene: 7. There are 13 residues in the CDR3. Germline assignment: CDR1 SNHLY and CDR2 FYNNEI. The CDR3: CASSEGTGVAAFF. CDR3 nucleotides: TGTGCCAGCAGTGAAGGAACAGGGGTAGCCGCTTTCTTT.

The chain has TRBV15 and TRBJ2-2; D is tentatively TRBD1 or TRBD2 (5 bases each). V lost 1 base, J lost 4 bases, and 10 bases lay in between. The germline V gene has CDR1 LNHNV and CDR2 YYDKDF (reference sequence). This CDR3 has 15 amino acids. The DNA for the CDR3 is TGTGCCACCAGCAGAGGGGGGACCCGCACCGGGGAGCTGTTTTTT. This sequence encodes CATSRGGTRTGELFF.

In this sample, this clone turned up a few times. The chain carries TRBV10-1 and TRBJ1-6, with D maybe TRBD1 (5 bases). The V end was cut by 5 bases, the J end by 6 bases, with 17 bases between. Germline V gene data show CDR1 as WNHNN and CDR2 as SYGVQD (reference sequence). The CDR3 length is 16 residues. The CDR3 bases are TGCGCCAGCAGTCCGGGCGGCACCGGGGGTAATTCACCCCTCCACTTT. It translates to CASSPGGTGGNSPLHF.

This chain uses TRBV14 with TRBJ1-4; possible D gene TRBD1, 5 bases. With 0 bases removed from V and 10 bases from J, the gap between germline ends came to 21 bases. The CDR3 loop spans 17 amino acids. Germline CDR1 reads SGHDN; CDR2 reads FVKESK. This CDR3 is CASSQDLAGPGPGKLFF. CDR3 coding DNA: TGTGCCAGCAGCCAAGATCTTGCAGGGCCCGGCCCGGGAAAACTGTTTTTT.

This chain joins TRBV10-1 and TRBJ2-5; no clear D gene. Trimming left V 4 bases short and J 2 bases short, with 5 bases between. Germline V gene sequence: CDR1 WNHNN, CDR2 SYGVQD (reference sequence). The CDR3 spans 12 residues. The CDR3 bases are TGCGCCAGCAGTGTGGGACAAGAGACCCAGTACTTC. It yields the protein CASSVGQETQYF.

This chain uses TRBV5-6 with TRBJ2-2; 8 nucleotides match TRBD1. Looked up from germline, CDR1 is SGHDT and CDR2 is YYEEEE. V was clipped by 4 bases and J by 7 bases; unmatched bases: 9. The CDR3 has 15 amino acids. The CDR3 sequence is CASSSGRGLVGELFF. CDR3 bases: TGTGCCAGCAGCAGCGGCAGGGGGCTGGTCGGGGAGCTGTTTTTT.

This clone was counted once. V is TRBV5-6 and J is TRBJ2-3; the match to TRBD1 covers 7 bases. Trimming took 0 bases from V and 0 from J; bases not matched to a gene: 10. CDR1 SGHDT and CDR2 YYEEEE come from the germline V gene. The length of the CDR3 is 18 residues. The chain's CDR3 is CASSLGGGLTFSTDTQYF. Here the CDR3 DNA reads TGTGCCAGCAGCTTGGGAGGGGGCCTAACTTTTAGCACAGATACGCAGTATTTT. Based on the CDR3 plus reference TRBV5-6 and TRBJ2-3, the full variable domain is DAGVTQSPTHLIKTRGQQVTLRCSPKSGHDTVSWYQQALGQGPQFIFQYYEEEERQRGNFPDRFSGHQFPNYSSELNVNALLLGDSALYLCASSLGGGLTFSTDTQYFGPGTRLTVL.

The J gene is TRBJ1-1, the V gene TRBV2; TRBD1 matches at 7 bases. This CDR3 spans 15 amino acids. The ends lost 6 bases at V and 0 bases at J; junction bases unmatched: 7. Germline values: CDR1 SNHLY, CDR2 FYNNEI. CDR3 bases: TGTGCCAGCAGAGGATACGGGACAGTGAACACTGAAGCTTTCTTT. It codes for CASRGYGTVNTEAFF. Full variable domain (missing parts from reference TRBV2 and TRBJ1-1): EPEVTQTPSHQVTQMGQEVILRCVPISNHLYFYWYRQILGQKVEFLVSFYNNEISEKSEIFDDQFSVERPDGSNFTLKIRSTKLEDSAMYFCASRGYGTVNTEAFFGQGTRLTVV.

The chain has TRBV5-4 and TRBJ2-5, with TRBD2 identical over 8 bases. J lost 2 bases, V lost 1 base, and 4 bases had no gene match. The CDR3 loop spans 15 amino acids. The germline gives CDR1 SGHNT, CDR2 YYREEE (reference sequence). The CDR3 DNA sequence: TGTGCCAGCAGCTTGACGGGGGGGCGACAAGAGACCCAGTACTTC. As protein: CASSLTGGRQETQYF.

A few counts support this clone. The J gene is TRBJ2-2, the V gene TRBV7-2; D is unresolved. The CDR3 is made up of 14 amino acids. Germline-derived CDR1 and CDR2 are SGHTA and FQGNSA. Trimming stripped 2 bases from V and 0 bases from J, with 4 bases between. The CDR3 sequence: CASSLPTNTGELFF. CDR3 DNA: TGTGCCAGCAGCTTACCAACGAACACCGGGGAGCTGTTTTTT. The full variable domain, rest sourced from reference TRBV7-2 and TRBJ2-2, is GAGVSQSPSNKVTEKGKDVELRCDPISGHTALYWYRQSLGQGLEFLIYFQGNSAPDKSGLPSDRFSAERTGGSVSTLTIQRTQQEDSAVYLCASSLPTNTGELFFGEGSRLTVL.

The chain recombines TRBV6-5 with TRBJ1-3, with unresolved D. CDR1 MNHEY and CDR2 SVGAGI come from the germline V gene. Trimming removed 8 bases at V and 1 base at J, with 9 bases between. CDR3 size: 13 residues. As DNA, the CDR3 is TGTGCCAGCCATAGGCAATCTGGAAACACCATATATTTT. Translation: CASHRQSGNTIYF.